These 5 T cell receptor beta chains were all obtained from the same sample, sequenced in a study of T cells in Graves' hyperthyroidism and ophthalmopathy. The TCR beta CDR3 regions underwent amplification using RNA transcripts as the source. The TCR CDR3 was amplified in a first-round RT-PCR using the HTBI primer set. A single record per CDR3 protein comes from TCRdb applying MiXCR to the multiplex PCR reads. The data hold fewer than 650,000 distinct CDR3 sequences, with around 13% observed a single time. Input material: blood. Source of these receptors: a woman aged 25 to 45 with Graves' hyperthyroidism that later progressed to Graves' ophthalmopathy.

This clonotype occurred a few times. The V and J genes are TRBV20-1 and TRBJ2-7, with a tentative D call TRBD1 (5 bases). The CDR3 spans 12 residues. CDR1 and CDR2 from the germline V gene are DFQATT and SNEGSKA (reference sequence). Trimming cost V 3 bases and J 6 bases, with 12 bases left between them. The CDR3 bases are TGCAGTGCTAGCCCTGGGGCCGGCGAGCAGTACTTC. Its protein product is CSASPGAGEQYF.

This clonotype has a count of ten or more. This chain joins TRBV24-1 and TRBJ1-2; maybe TRBD1 (5 bases). The germline V and J ends were trimmed by 2 bases and 7 bases, with 16 bases remaining between them. Germline V lookup: CDR1 KGHDR, CDR2 SFDVKD. The CDR3 covers 15 residues. In nucleotides, the CDR3 is TGTGCCACCAGTGATTGGCAGGGAGCAATCGGTGGCTACACCTTC. Encoded protein: CATSDWQGAIGGYTF.

This clonotype has a count of ten or more. This chain links TRBV20-1 with TRBJ2-7; tentatively, D is TRBD1 (6 bases). This CDR3 is built from 14 residues. V was shortened by 3 bases and J by 0 bases, with 12 bases between the two germline ends. Germline loops: CDR1 DFQATT, CDR2 SNEGSKA (reference sequence). The CDR3: CSARTVGASYEQYF. The CDR3 DNA reads as TGCAGTGCTAGGACGGTGGGGGCCTCCTACGAGCAGTACTTC.

This clonotype was seen at least ten times. This sequence joins TRBV11-2 and TRBJ1-2; 8 nucleotides line up with TRBD1. V lost 5 bases and J lost 3; bases outside the gene matches: 8. CDR3 length equals 15 residues. Looked up from germline, CDR1 is SGHAT and CDR2 is FQNNGV. The CDR3 DNA is TGTGCCAGCAGCACGAAGGACAGGGCAGACTATGGCTACACCTTC. Its protein product is CASSTKDRADYGYTF. The full variable domain, rest sourced from reference TRBV11-2 and TRBJ1-2, is EAGVAQSPRYKIIEKRQSVAFWCNPISGHATLYWYQQILGQGPKLLIQFQNNGVVDDSQLPKDRFSAERLKGVDSTLKIQPAKLEDSAVYLCASSTKDRADYGYTFGSGTRLTVV.

At least ten counts were recorded for this clonotype. The rearrangement links TRBV18 to TRBJ2-1, with D tentatively TRBD1 (7 bases). Germline CDR1 KGHSH, CDR2 LQKENI. The V and J ends lost 6 bases and 6 bases respectively, with 18 bases between them. The CDR3 spans 15 residues. The chain's CDR3 is CASSLGAGTVNEQFF. CDR3 in DNA: TGTGCCAGCTCCTTAGGGGCGGGGACAGTCAATGAGCAGTTCTTC.